This T cell receptor (beta chain) was identified in a study of shared clonotypes between healthy human individuals. This CDR3 comprises 16 residues. Germline CDR1 reads LNHDA; CDR2 reads SQIVND (reference sequence). V lost 4 bases and J lost 6, with 19 bases in between. Clones were read by immunoSEQ multiplex PCR, and TCRdb kept only the in-frame ones, dropping some. Of 1.4 million to 1.5 million clones detected, around 95% appear once; the ten largest clones hold over 1%. The receptor's source is a young man in good health. Sequencing used naive CD4+ T cells sorted from blood. The sample's subset: CD45RA+ positively selected. The chain uses TRBV19 and TRBJ2-1; tentatively, D is TRBD1 (7 bases). The CDR3 loop is CASSTYRGGFSNEQFF. DNA of the CDR3: TGTGCCAGTAGTACCTACAGGGGAGGTTTCTCCAATGAGCAGTTCTTC.